A selection of T cell receptor beta chains follows, all from one sample in a study of cytomegalovirus exposure and HLA in healthy donors. Only in-frame clones appear in the TCRdb table, and some are missing; sequencing was by immunoSEQ multiplex PCR. Of roughly 130,000 clones in the sample, roughly four fifths were seen once. The sample comprised PBMCs. The receptors come from a woman aged 45-59 years in good health and CMV-seronegative. Each CDR3 is given with its conserved first and last residue. The D gene is left open where the match is weak. For some rows the clone size is stated as once, few or many, or as a class when expanded; others skip it.

-	TRBJ1-2	-	15	TRBV27	CASSLWRGVPGGYTF	TGTGCCAGCAGTTTATGGCGGGGAGTGCCTGGGGGCTACACCTTC
-	TRBJ2-3	-	14	TRBV5-1	CASSFVLPTDTQYF	TGCGCCAGCAGCTTCGTCCTCCCCACAGATACGCAGTATTTT
-	TRBJ2-2	TRBD1	16	TRBV9	CASSTRDSSNTGELFF	TGTGCCAGCAGCACCCGGGACAGTTCGAACACCGGGGAGCTGTTTTTT
-	TRBJ2-2	-	15	TRBV4-1	CASSHREALTGELFF	TGCGCCAGCAGCCACCGGGAAGCCCTCACCGGGGAGCTGTTTTTT
-	TRBJ1-2	-	14	TRBV29-1	CSALRDNVWDGYTF	TGCAGCGCACTCCGGGACAACGTTTGGGATGGCTACACCTTC
-	TRBJ2-1	TRBD2	16	TRBV11-3	CASSPTSGSMNNEQFF	TGTGCCAGCAGTCCGACTAGCGGGAGCATGAACAATGAGCAGTTCTTC
few	TRBJ2-7	-	15	TRBV7-3	CASSLSGGSAYEQYF	TGTGCCAGCAGCTTAAGTGGGGGGTCAGCCTACGAGCAGTACTTC
-	TRBJ2-5	TRBD2	13	TRBV2	CASGGGVQETQYF	TGTGCCAGCGGGGGGGGAGTCCAAGAGACCCAGTACTTC
-	TRBJ2-5	-	15	TRBV25-1	CASRGTATLQETQYF	TGTGCCAGCAGAGGAACAGCCACCCTCCAAGAGACCCAGTACTTC
-	TRBJ2-3	TRBD1	15	TRBV19	CASSIRTGSTDTQYF	TGTGCCAGTAGTATACGGACAGGGTCAACAGATACGCAGTATTTT